Following are 11 T cell receptor gamma chains from one sample sequenced in a study of Vδ1+ human thymocytes. RNA was extracted from the cells and then reverse transcribed. CDR3 amplicons came from multiplex PCR with pooled V-gene forward and constant-region reverse primers. TCRdb reanalyzed the multiplex PCR reads using CATT. Of tens of thousands of gamma-chain clones listed, over 15% are singletons. Their antigens remain unidentified. Whole-study findings and limits: Highly polyclonal TRG and TRD repertoires with Gaussian CDR3 length distributions appeared in thymus.

Sequences were obtained from Vdelta1+ gamma-delta thymocytes from the thymus. Subset: FACS-sorted CD3+ TCRalphabeta- TCRVdelta1+ TCRVdelta2- thymocytes. These receptors were collected from a boy in the first two years of life who had congenital heart surgery.

This clone was recorded only once. The V and J genes are TRGV9 and TRGJ1 or TRGJ2. J gave up 0 bases and V 0 bases, and 8 bases lay outside the gene matches. The CDR3 contains 16 residues. Germline V lookup: CDR1 GITISATS, CDR2 ISYDGTV (reference sequence). The CDR3 sequence: CALWEVHGTNYYKKLF. The CDR3 DNA is TGTGCCTTGTGGGAGGTGCACGGGACGAATTATTATAAGAAACTCTTT.

This clone was seen only a few times. The V call is TRGV2, the J call TRGJ1 or TRGJ2. Trimming took 0 bases from V and 9 from J; bases not matched to a gene: 5. The CDR3 length is 12 residues. Germline loops: CDR1 EGSNGY, CDR2 YDSYNSKV. In DNA, the CDR3 is TGTGCCACCTGGGACGGGGATGGTAAGAAACTCTTT. Its translation: CATWDGDGKKLF.

In this sample, this clone turned up a few times. The gene calls are TRGV8 and TRGJP1. Germline CDR1 reads VENAVY; CDR2 reads YDSYNSRV. The V gene end was trimmed by 1 base and the J gene end by 5 bases; junction bases not matched to a gene: 13. CDR3 length: 17 residues. The CDR3: CATWDRLGHTTGWFKIF. CDR3 coding DNA: TGTGCCACCTGGGATAGATTGGGGCACACAACTGGTTGGTTCAAGATATTT.

The chain carries TRGV5 and TRGJ1 or TRGJ2. Losses at the gene ends were 0 bases for V and 9 bases for J; bases not matched to a gene: 5. This CDR3 is 12 amino acids long. Germline V CDR1 and CDR2: VINAFY, YDVSNSKD. The CDR3 region has the DNA TGTGCCACCTGGGACAGGCACCTTAAGAAACTCTTT. Encoded protein: CATWDRHLKKLF.

The gene calls are TRGV9 and TRGJ1 or TRGJ2. Losses at the gene ends were 4 bases for V and 8 bases for J; bases not matched to a gene: 5. Germline V gives CDR1 GITISATS, CDR2 ISYDGTV (reference sequence). The CDR3 loop spans 11 amino acids. CDR3 amino acids: CALWDLHKKLF. The CDR3 DNA sequence: TGTGCCTTGTGGGACTTACATAAGAAACTCTTT.

The J gene is TRGJ1 or TRGJ2, the V gene TRGV5. This CDR3 is 15 amino acids long. Germline values: CDR1 VINAFY, CDR2 YDVSNSKD. V trimming: 3 bases; J trimming: 9 bases; junction bases outside the gene matches: 17. Here the CDR3 DNA reads TGTGCCACCTGGGACGTCCCTAAATTATATCGTAAGAAACTCTTT. This encodes CATWDVPKLYRKKLF.

The rearrangement uses TRGV9 and TRGJP. There are 16 residues in the CDR3. V shed 1 base, J shed 8 bases, and the junction held 5 bases outside the gene matches. Germline V gives CDR1 GITISATS, CDR2 ISYDGTV (reference sequence). CDR3 residues: CALWEVPQLGKKIKVF. In DNA form, the CDR3 reads TGTGCCTTGTGGGAGGTCCCTCAGTTGGGCAAAAAAATCAAGGTATTT.

In its sample, this clone was seen a few times. A junction boundary mismatches the germline segment, possibly from a read error. The chain carries TRGV4 and TRGJ1 or TRGJ2. CDR3 length: 13 amino acids. Germline CDR1 reads EGSTGY; CDR2 reads YDSYTSSV. CDR3 protein: CATWVSMYCKKLF. In nucleotides, the CDR3 is TGTGCCACCTGGGTCTCCATGTATTGTAAGAAACTCTTT.

This clone was detected a few times. V usage is TRGV2 and J usage is TRGJ1 or TRGJ2. Germline CDR1 is EGSNGY and CDR2 is YDSYNSKV. With V trimmed by 2 bases and J by 2 bases, 6 bases remained unmatched. The CDR3 totals 14 residues. DNA for the CDR3: TGTGCCACCTGGGACGAGCCCTATTATTATAAGAAACTCTTT. It yields the protein CATWDEPYYYKKLF.

This clone came up a few times. V and J are TRGV5 and TRGJ1 or TRGJ2. Germline assignment: CDR1 VINAFY and CDR2 YDVSNSKD. With V trimmed by 3 bases and J by 5 bases, 7 bases remained unmatched. This CDR3 is built from 13 residues. CDR3 loop: CATWDCGDYKKLF. The DNA of the CDR3 is TGTGCCACCTGGGACTGTGGAGATTATAAGAAACTCTTT.

The chain couples TRGV9 to TRGJP2. The CDR3 extends over 20 amino acids. From germline, CDR1 is GITISATS and CDR2 ISYDGTV (reference sequence). V lost 0 bases and J lost 1; bases outside the gene matches: 17. The CDR3 DNA follows: TGTGCCTTGTGGGAGGTGCGGGCTTTGAGTTTGGTTAGTAGTGATTGGATCAAGACGTTT. Its translation is CALWEVRALSLVSSDWIKTF.